The sequence of this T cell receptor (beta chain) was determined in a study of post-analysis software for immune sequencing data. Turning to the study itself: Secondary progressive, relapsing-remitting and progressive-relapsing multiple sclerosis were among the included disease courses.

Unique molecular identifiers tagged the TCR beta cDNA libraries. TCRdb called the PCR reads again in MiXCR, with one record for every CDR3 protein. Seen here are about 760,000 distinct CDR3 sequences, roughly 30% observed once, and the top ten hold approximately 0.6%. The germline V gene has CDR1 MGHRA and CDR2 YSYEKL. The CDR3 length is 17 residues. J was trimmed by 4 bases and V by 0 bases; bases with no gene match: 5. Study observations and caveats: Significantly lower normalized Chao1 diversity was found in patients with multiple sclerosis relative to controls. Compared with controls, patients had more of 4 to 6 TRBV segments, including TRBV5-6, TRBV5-1 and TRBV20-1. Strong same-batch co-clustering of samples appeared with F measure clustering.

This clonotype was observed a handful of times. Its matching antigen is unknown. The sequence was obtained from a girl under 18 with multiple sclerosis. This chain uses TRBV4-1 with TRBJ2-3; 12 bases are a match to TRBD2. Sequencing was performed on blood. CDR3 coding DNA: TGCGCCAGCAGCCAAGAGACTAGCGGGAGTTTCGCAGATACGCAGTATTTT. Translation gives CASSQETSGSFADTQYF.